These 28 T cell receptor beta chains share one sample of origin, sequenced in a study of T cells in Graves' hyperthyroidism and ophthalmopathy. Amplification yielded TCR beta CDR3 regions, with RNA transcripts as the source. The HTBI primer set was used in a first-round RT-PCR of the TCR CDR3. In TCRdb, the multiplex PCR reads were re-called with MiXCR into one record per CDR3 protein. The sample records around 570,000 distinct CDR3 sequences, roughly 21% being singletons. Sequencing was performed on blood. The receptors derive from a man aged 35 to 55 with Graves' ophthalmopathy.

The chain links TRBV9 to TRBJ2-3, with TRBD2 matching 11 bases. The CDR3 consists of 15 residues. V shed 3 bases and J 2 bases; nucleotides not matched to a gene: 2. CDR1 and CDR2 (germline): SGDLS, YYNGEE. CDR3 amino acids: CASSDSGRDTDTQYF. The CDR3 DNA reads TGTGCCAGCAGCGATAGCGGGAGGGACACAGATACGCAGTATTTT.

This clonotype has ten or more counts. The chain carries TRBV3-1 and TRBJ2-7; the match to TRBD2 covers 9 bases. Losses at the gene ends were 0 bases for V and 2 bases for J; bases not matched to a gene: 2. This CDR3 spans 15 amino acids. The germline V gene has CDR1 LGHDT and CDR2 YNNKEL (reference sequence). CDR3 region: CASSQDASGAYEQYF. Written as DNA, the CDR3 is TGTGCCAGCAGCCAAGATGCTAGCGGGGCCTACGAGCAGTACTTC.

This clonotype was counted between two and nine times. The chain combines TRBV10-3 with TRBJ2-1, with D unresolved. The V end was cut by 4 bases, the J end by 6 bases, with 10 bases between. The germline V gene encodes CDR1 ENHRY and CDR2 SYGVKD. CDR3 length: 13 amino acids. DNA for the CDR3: TGTGCCATCAGTGGGGCTGCGCCCAATGAGCAGTTCTTC. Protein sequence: CAISGAAPNEQFF.

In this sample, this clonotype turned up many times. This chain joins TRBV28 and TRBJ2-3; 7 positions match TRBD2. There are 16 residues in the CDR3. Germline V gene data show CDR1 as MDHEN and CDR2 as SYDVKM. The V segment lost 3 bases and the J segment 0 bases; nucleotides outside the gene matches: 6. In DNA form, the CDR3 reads TGTGCCAGCAGTTTTCGGGCAGCGGGGAGCACAGATACGCAGTATTTT. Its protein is CASSFRAAGSTDTQYF.

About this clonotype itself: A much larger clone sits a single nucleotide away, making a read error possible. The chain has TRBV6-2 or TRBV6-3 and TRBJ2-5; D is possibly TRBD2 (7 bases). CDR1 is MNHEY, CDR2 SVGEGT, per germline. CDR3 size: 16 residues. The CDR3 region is CAGRGSGTNPRETQYF. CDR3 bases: TGTGCCGGCAGGGGCTCCGGGACTAACCCTCGTGAGACCCAGTACTTC.

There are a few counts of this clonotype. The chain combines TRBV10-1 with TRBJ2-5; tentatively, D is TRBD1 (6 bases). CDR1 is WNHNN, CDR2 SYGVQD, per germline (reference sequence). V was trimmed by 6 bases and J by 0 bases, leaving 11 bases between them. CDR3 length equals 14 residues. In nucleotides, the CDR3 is TGCGCCAGCAGCCCCGGGACACACCAAGAGACCCAGTACTTC. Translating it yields CASSPGTHQETQYF.

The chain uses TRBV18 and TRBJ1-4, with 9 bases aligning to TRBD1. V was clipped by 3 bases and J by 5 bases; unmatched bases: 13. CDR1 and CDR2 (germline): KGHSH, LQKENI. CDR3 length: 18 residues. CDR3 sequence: CASSPLTGGASRNEKLFF. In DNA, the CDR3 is TGTGCCAGCTCACCTCTCACAGGGGGCGCATCTAGGAATGAAAAACTGTTTTTT.

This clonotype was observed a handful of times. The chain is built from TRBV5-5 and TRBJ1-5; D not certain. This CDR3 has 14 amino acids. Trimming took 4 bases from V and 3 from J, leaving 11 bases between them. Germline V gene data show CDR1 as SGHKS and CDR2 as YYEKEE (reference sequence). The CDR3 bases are TGTGCCAGCAGCCTCGGGGAGCTCAATCAGCCCCAGCATTTT. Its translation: CASSLGELNQPQHF.

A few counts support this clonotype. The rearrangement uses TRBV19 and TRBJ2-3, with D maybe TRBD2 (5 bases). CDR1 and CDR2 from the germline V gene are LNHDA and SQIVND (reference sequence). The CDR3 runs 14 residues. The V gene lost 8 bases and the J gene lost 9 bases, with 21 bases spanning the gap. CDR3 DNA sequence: TGTGCCAGTCAAGGGAGTTCTATCCCTATCACGCAGTATTTT. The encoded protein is CASQGSSIPITQYF.

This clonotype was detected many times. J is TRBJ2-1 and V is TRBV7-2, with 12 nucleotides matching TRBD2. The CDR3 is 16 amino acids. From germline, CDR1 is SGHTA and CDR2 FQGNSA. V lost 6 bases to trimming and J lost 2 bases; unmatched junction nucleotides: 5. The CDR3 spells CASRQRLAGAYNEQFF. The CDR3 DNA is TGTGCCAGCAGACAGAGACTAGCGGGAGCCTACAATGAGCAGTTCTTC.

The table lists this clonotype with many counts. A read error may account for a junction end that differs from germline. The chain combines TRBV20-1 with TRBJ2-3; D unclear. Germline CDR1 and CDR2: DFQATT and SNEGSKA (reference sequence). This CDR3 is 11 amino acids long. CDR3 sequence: CSAPSIDTQYF. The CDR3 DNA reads TGCAGTGCGCCCAGCATAGATACGCAGTATTTT.

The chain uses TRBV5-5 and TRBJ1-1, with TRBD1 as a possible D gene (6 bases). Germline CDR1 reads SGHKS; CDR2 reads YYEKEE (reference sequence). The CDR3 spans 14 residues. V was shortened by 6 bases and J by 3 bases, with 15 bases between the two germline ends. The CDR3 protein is CASKVTGTYTEAFF. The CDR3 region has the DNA TGTGCCAGCAAAGTGACCGGGACATACACTGAAGCTTTCTTT.

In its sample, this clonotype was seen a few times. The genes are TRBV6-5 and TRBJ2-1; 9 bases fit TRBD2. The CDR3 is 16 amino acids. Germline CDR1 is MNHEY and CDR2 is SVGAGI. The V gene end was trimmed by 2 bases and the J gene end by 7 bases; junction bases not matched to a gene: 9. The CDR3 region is CASSYHLAGLGNEQFF. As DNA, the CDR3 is TGTGCCAGCAGTTACCATCTAGCGGGACTGGGTAATGAGCAGTTCTTC.

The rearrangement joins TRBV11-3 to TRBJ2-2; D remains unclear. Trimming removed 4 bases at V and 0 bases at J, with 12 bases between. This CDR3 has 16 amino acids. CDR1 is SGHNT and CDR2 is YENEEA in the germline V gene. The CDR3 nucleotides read TGTGCCAGCAGCTCCCGCGCAGGTTCGAACACCGGGGAGCTGTTTTTT. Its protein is CASSSRAGSNTGELFF.

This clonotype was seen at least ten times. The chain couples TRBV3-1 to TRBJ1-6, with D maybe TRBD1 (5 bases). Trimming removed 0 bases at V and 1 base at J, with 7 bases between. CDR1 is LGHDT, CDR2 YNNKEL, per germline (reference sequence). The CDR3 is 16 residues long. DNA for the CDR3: TGTGCCAGCAGCCAAGACAGGGCGTCCTATAATTCACCCCTCCACTTT. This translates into CASSQDRASYNSPLHF.

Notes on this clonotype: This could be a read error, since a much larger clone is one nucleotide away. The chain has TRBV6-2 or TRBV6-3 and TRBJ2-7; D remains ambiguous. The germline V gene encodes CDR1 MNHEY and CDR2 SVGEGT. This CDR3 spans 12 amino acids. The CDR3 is CASSYSLYGQYF. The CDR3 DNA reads TGTGCCAGCAGTTACTCGCTATACGGGCAGTACTTC.

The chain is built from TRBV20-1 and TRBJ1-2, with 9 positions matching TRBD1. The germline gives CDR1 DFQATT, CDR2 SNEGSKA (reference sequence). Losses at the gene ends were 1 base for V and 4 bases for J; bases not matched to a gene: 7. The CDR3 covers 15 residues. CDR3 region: CSARAAEGQGYGYTF. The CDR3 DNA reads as TGCAGTGCTAGAGCGGCGGAGGGACAGGGCTATGGCTACACCTTC.

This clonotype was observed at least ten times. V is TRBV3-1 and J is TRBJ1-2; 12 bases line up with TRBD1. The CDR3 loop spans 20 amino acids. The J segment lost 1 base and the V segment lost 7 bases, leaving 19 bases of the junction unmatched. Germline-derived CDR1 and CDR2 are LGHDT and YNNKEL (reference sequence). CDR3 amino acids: CASTAFIPGQGAQGNYGYTF. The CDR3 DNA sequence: TGTGCCAGCACAGCCTTCATACCGGGACAGGGGGCGCAGGGTAACTATGGCTACACCTTC.

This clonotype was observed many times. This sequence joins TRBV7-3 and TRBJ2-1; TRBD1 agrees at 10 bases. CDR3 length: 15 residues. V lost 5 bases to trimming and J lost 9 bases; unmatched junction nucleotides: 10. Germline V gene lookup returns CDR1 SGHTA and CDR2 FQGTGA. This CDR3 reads CASSQTGTGVSEQFF. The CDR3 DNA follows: TGTGCCAGCAGCCAAACCGGGACAGGGGTCAGTGAGCAGTTCTTC. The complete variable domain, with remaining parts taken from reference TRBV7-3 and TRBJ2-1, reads GAGVSQTPSNKVTEKGKYVELRCDPISGHTALYWYRQSLGQGPEFLIYFQGTGAADDSGLPNDRFFAVRPEGSVSTLKIQRTERGDSAVYLCASSQTGTGVSEQFFGPGTRLTVL.

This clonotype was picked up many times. The CDR3 here is CASSLYLGGGGGEQYF. The CDR3 DNA reads TGTGCCAGCAGTTTATACCTCGGTGGCGGGGGCGGCGAGCAGTACTTC. The chain links TRBV28 to TRBJ2-7; D perhaps matches TRBD2 (7 bases). Germline CDR1 is MDHEN and CDR2 is SYDVKM. Trimming shortened V by 1 base and J by 6 bases, and 19 bases separated the two germline ends. The CDR3 is made up of 16 amino acids. The variable domain in full, completed from reference TRBV28 and TRBJ2-7, reads DVKVTQSSRYLVKRTGEKVFLECVQDMDHENMFWYRQDPGLGLRLIYFSYDVKMKEKGDIPEGYSVSREKKERFSLILESASTNQTSMYLCASSLYLGGGGGEQYFGPGTRLTVT.

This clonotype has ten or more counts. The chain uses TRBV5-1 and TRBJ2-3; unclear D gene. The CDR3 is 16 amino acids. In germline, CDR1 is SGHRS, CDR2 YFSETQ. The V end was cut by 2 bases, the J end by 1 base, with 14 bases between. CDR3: CASSFHQRSGTDTQYF. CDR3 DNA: TGCGCCAGCAGCTTCCACCAACGCTCTGGCACAGATACGCAGTATTTT.

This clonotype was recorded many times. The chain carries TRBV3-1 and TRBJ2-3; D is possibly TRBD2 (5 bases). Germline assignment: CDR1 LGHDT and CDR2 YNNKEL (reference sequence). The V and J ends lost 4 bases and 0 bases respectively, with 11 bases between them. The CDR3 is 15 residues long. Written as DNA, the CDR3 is TGTGCCAGCAGCCTAGCGCCCACAAGCACAGATACGCAGTATTTT. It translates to CASSLAPTSTDTQYF.

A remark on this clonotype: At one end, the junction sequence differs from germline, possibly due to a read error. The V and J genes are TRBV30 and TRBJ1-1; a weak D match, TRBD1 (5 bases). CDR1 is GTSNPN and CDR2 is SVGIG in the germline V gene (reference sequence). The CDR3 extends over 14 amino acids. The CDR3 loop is CAWSVLGRATEAYF. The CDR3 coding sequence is TGTGCCTGGAGTGTTTTGGGCAGGGCCACTGAAGCTTACTTT.

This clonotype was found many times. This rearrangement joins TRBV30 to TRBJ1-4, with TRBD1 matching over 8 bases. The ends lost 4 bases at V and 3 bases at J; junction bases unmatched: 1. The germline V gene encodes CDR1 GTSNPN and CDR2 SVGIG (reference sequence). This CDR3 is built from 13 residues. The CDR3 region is CAWMGQANEKLFF. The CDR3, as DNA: TGTGCCTGGATGGGACAGGCTAATGAAAAACTGTTTTTT.

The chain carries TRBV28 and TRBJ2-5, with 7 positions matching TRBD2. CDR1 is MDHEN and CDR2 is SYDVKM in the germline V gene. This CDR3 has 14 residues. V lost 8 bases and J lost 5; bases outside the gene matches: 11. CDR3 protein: CASGPTSRGETQYF. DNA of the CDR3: TGTGCCAGCGGCCCGACTAGCCGGGGTGAGACCCAGTACTTC.

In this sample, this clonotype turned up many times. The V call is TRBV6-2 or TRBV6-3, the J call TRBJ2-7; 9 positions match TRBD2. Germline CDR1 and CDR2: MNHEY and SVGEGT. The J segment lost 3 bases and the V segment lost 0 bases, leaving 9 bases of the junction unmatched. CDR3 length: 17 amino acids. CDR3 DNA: TGTGCCAGCAGTTACTCCCGAGGTGGCGGGAGGGTCTACGAGCAGTACTTC. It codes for CASSYSRGGGRVYEQYF.

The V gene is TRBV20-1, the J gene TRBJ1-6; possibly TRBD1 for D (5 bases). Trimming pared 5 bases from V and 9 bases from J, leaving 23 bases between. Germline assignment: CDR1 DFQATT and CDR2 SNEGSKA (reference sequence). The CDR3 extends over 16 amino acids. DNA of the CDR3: TGCAGTGCTCGCCGTGGTGGGGGGTTGGTTTCTTCACCCCTCCACTTT. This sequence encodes CSARRGGGLVSSPLHF.

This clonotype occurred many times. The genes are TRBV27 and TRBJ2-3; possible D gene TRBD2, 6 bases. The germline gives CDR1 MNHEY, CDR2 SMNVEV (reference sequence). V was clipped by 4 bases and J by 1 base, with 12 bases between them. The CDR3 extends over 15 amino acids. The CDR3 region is CASSYGGFGTDTQYF. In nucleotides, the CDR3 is TGTGCCAGCAGTTACGGGGGTTTTGGCACAGATACGCAGTATTTT.